The clone carrying this T cell receptor (beta chain) was observed a few times. Its specificity is unknown. Using its own MiXCR run on the reads, TCRdb lists one record per CDR3 protein. The data hold hundreds of thousands of distinct CDR3 sequences, with about 33% observed a single time. The data belong to a study of T cell repertoires in cytomegalovirus infection. Study-wide context: Both recently identified HLA-C-restricted and well-studied HLA-B-restricted CMV epitopes were used in the study. Both CMV infection and a matching HLA type were indicated by public TCR beta signatures. The study, taken as a whole, reports: The study identified carriers of CMV plus the relevant HLA from cumulative public TCR beta family frequency. The response measured ex vivo was dominated by TCR beta clonotypes (HLA-C-restricted and CMV-specific).

The TCR was taken from a human donor in good health (CMV status not recorded). Some clones in this sample may be carry-over from other donors' samples. The sequenced sample was cultured PBMCs, obtained from culture after CMV antigen stimulation.

The CDR3 is CSARMAGAYTDTQYF. CDR3 nucleotides: TGCAGTGCTAGAATGGCGGGGGCATACACAGATACGCAGTATTTT. The rearrangement uses TRBV20-1 and TRBJ2-3, with a possible D match to TRBD2 (7 bases). The V gene's germline CDR1 is DFQATT and CDR2 SNEGSKA (reference sequence). V lost 2 bases to trimming and J lost 2 bases, with 14 bases between them. This CDR3 region has 15 residues.